This T cell receptor (beta chain) appears in the sequencing data of a study of CD8 T cells in ankylosing spondylitis. As concerns this clonotype: Its target is unknown.

Quantitative 5'-RACE with molecular barcodes generated TCR beta libraries. Each CDR3 protein gets one entry after TCRdb re-called the 5' RACE reads with MiXCR. The table has roughly 130,000 distinct CDR3 sequences, 12% to 15% seen once. Study-wide results and caveats: In reactive arthritis synovial fluid and blood, some motif variants had been reported before. Ankylosing spondylitis blood seemed to carry a telltale TCR beta motif made of several highly homologous variants.

The V gene end was trimmed by 4 bases and the J gene end by 5 bases; junction bases not matched to a gene: 14. Per germline, CDR1 MGHDK and CDR2 SYGVNS. This CDR3 is built from 17 residues. The sequence was obtained from a female donor with ankylosing spondylitis or in good health (not recorded which). Sequences were obtained from blood, either unsorted or a sorted T cell fraction (not recorded which). The chain recombines TRBV25-1 with TRBJ2-3; 8 nucleotides match TRBD1. CDR3 sequence (DNA): TGTGCCAGCAGTGGAAAACAGGGGGATAGGTTTGGAGATACGCAGTATTTT. Protein: CASSGKQGDRFGDTQYF. The whole variable domain, filled in from reference TRBV25-1 and TRBJ2-3, reads EADIYQTPRYLVIGTGKKITLECSQTMGHDKMYWYQQDPGMELHLIHYSYGVNSTEKGDLSSESTVSRIRTEHFPLTLESARPSHTSQYLCASSGKQGDRFGDTQYFGPGTRLTVL.